The 24 T cell receptor beta chains listed next were all sequenced from one sample in a study of cytomegalovirus exposure and HLA in healthy donors. Vbeta (60) and Jbeta (13) primers were used in the PCR. TCRdb's table, derived via immunoSEQ multiplex PCR, lists solely in-frame clones and lacks some. The table shows more than 95,000 clones, with around 78% occurring only once. Sequencing was performed on PBMCs. These receptors all come from a man between 18 and 35 years old in good health and CMV-seropositive.

The CDR3, as DNA: TGTGCCAGTGCCGGGCAGGGCCATGGCTACACCTTC. This encodes CASAGQGHGYTF. This chain joins TRBV9 and TRBJ1-2, with D perhaps TRBD1 (5 bases). V was shortened by 8 bases and J by 6 bases, with 14 bases between the two germline ends. The CDR3 is 12 residues long. CDR1 SGDLS and CDR2 YYNGEE come from the germline V gene.

The chain couples TRBV13 to TRBJ2-3; 11 positions agree with TRBD2. The CDR3 covers 15 residues. With 4 bases clipped from V and 3 bases from J, the junction kept 3 bases outside the gene matches. Germline loops: CDR1 PRHDT, CDR2 FYEKMQ (reference sequence). In DNA form, the CDR3 reads TGTGCCAGCAGCTCGCTAGCGGGGGGAACAGATACGCAGTATTTT. Translated: CASSSLAGGTDTQYF.

This clone was counted a few times. The chain is built from TRBV19 and TRBJ1-4; D is ambiguous. CDR3 length equals 11 residues. V was shortened by 5 bases and J by 7 bases, with 5 bases between the two germline ends. In germline, CDR1 is LNHDA, CDR2 SQIVND (reference sequence). CDR3 amino acids: CASSLGEKLFF. DNA of the CDR3: TGTGCCAGTAGTCTCGGTGAAAAACTGTTTTTT.

The chain uses TRBV5-1 and TRBJ2-1; no clear D gene. Germline V CDR1 and CDR2: SGHRS, YFSETQ. Trimming pared 2 bases from V and 1 base from J, leaving 7 bases between. The CDR3 covers 14 residues. CDR3 residues: CASSFGSSYNEQFF. The CDR3 DNA follows: TGCGCCAGCAGCTTTGGCAGTTCCTACAATGAGCAGTTCTTC.

The chain joins TRBV13 to TRBJ2-3; TRBD2 might be the D (5 bases). Trimming removed 5 bases from V and 4 bases from J, with 16 bases in between. Germline V gene data show CDR1 as PRHDT and CDR2 as FYEKMQ (reference sequence). This CDR3 contains 15 residues. CDR3 sequence (DNA): TGTGCCAGCAGCCCAAGACGAGGGCAGGCAGATACGCAGTATTTT. Its protein product is CASSPRRGQADTQYF. Full variable domain (missing parts from reference TRBV13 and TRBJ2-3): AAGVIQSPRHLIKEKRETATLKCYPIPRHDTVYWYQQGPGQDPQFLISFYEKMQSDKGSIPDRFSAQQFSDYHSELNMSSLELGDSALYFCASSPRRGQADTQYFGPGTRLTVL.

The chain uses TRBV6-5 and TRBJ2-1; D might be TRBD1 (6 bases). Trimming shortened V by 9 bases and J by 4 bases, and 10 bases separated the two germline ends. Germline V gene sequence: CDR1 MNHEY, CDR2 SVGAGI. This CDR3 spans 12 amino acids. CDR3 DNA: TGTGCCAGTAAGGACAGTTACAATGAGCAGTTCTTC. Its translation is CASKDSYNEQFF.

The genes are TRBV6-1 and TRBJ1-5; D uncertain. V lost 2 bases to trimming and J lost 5 bases, with 7 bases between them. Germline lookup yields CDR1 MNHNS and CDR2 SASEGT. CDR3 length equals 13 residues. The CDR3 DNA reads TGTGCCAGCAGTGAAACTAACTATCAGCCCCAGCATTTT. It yields the protein CASSETNYQPQHF.

V and J are TRBV19 and TRBJ2-3; TRBD1 matches 8 bases. The CDR3 consists of 14 residues. CDR1 is LNHDA and CDR2 is SQIVND in the germline V gene (reference sequence). The DNA of the CDR3 is TGTTCCTCCCAGGGGCAGGGGGCGGGAGATACGCAGTATTTT. This encodes CSSQGQGAGDTQYF.

The V gene is TRBV5-4, the J gene TRBJ2-7, with D perhaps matching TRBD1 (6 bases). Trimming took 1 base from V and 3 from J, leaving 11 bases between them. Germline CDR1 reads SGHNT; CDR2 reads YYREEE (reference sequence). This CDR3 has 14 amino acids. The chain's CDR3 is CASSLQGQNYEQYF. CDR3 nucleotides: TGTGCCAGCAGCTTGCAAGGACAGAACTACGAGCAGTACTTC.

As DNA, the CDR3 is TGTGCCAGCAGCTGGACCCAGGGGGACACTGAAGCTTTCTTT. Translating gives CASSWTQGDTEAFF. V and J are TRBV7-6 and TRBJ1-1, with 7 bases that match TRBD1. The germline V gene encodes CDR1 SGHVS and CDR2 FNYEAQ. Losses at the gene ends were 4 bases for V and 3 bases for J; bases not matched to a gene: 5. The CDR3 extends over 14 amino acids.

The CDR3 DNA follows: TGTGCCAGCAGTGAAGCGACAGGGGGCGGAAAACTGTTTTTT. Encoded protein: CASSEATGGGKLFF. The chain couples TRBV6-1 to TRBJ1-4, with 10 bases identical to TRBD1. This CDR3 region has 14 residues. Losses at the gene ends were 0 bases for V and 10 bases for J; bases not matched to a gene: 2. CDR1 is MNHNS, CDR2 SASEGT, per germline.

The V gene is TRBV19, the J gene TRBJ2-2, with no clear D. Germline loops: CDR1 LNHDA, CDR2 SQIVND (reference sequence). Deletions cut 7 bases from V and 0 bases from J, with 6 bases between. The CDR3 is 13 residues long. CDR3 sequence (DNA): TGTGCCAGTAAAACTACGAACACCGGGGAGCTGTTTTTT. Translating it yields CASKTTNTGELFF.

CDR3 bases: TGCAGCGTTGAAGAAAGTGGACTGGGAAATGAGCAGTTCTTC. Protein sequence: CSVEESGLGNEQFF. The chain employs TRBV29-1 and TRBJ2-1, with a tentative D call TRBD2 (5 bases). CDR3 length: 14 residues. The germline V and J ends were trimmed by 0 bases and 7 bases, with 13 bases remaining between them. Germline loops: CDR1 SQVTM, CDR2 ANQGSEA.

This sequence joins TRBV9 and TRBJ2-5; D may be TRBD2 (6 bases). Germline assignment: CDR1 SGDLS and CDR2 YYNGEE. Deletions cut 2 bases from V and 7 bases from J, with 15 bases between. This CDR3 region has 14 residues. DNA of the CDR3: TGTGCCAGCAGCGTGGGACTTTCCTCAATGACCCAGTACTTC. It yields the protein CASSVGLSSMTQYF.

There are a few counts of this clone. The chain joins TRBV5-6 to TRBJ2-7; 10 bases line up with TRBD1. Germline CDR1 reads SGHDT; CDR2 reads YYEEEE. J lost 3 bases, V lost 4 bases, and 1 base had no gene match. This CDR3 is 13 amino acids long. The CDR3 protein is CASSGDRGYEQYF. In DNA, the CDR3 is TGTGCCAGCAGCGGGGACAGGGGCTACGAGCAGTACTTC.

The rearrangement uses TRBV11-1 and TRBJ2-3, with a weak D call TRBD1 (6 bases). V was trimmed by 0 bases and J by 2 bases, leaving 9 bases between them. This CDR3 contains 15 residues. Germline V gene sequence: CDR1 SGHAT, CDR2 FQDESV (reference sequence). The CDR3 spells CASSLAGQFTDTQYF. Written as DNA, the CDR3 is TGTGCCAGCAGCTTAGCCGGACAGTTCACAGATACGCAGTATTTT.

The rearrangement links TRBV29-1 to TRBJ2-5, with D tentatively TRBD1 (6 bases). With the DNA end fitting TRBJ2-7 better, the J assignment may be wrong. The CDR3 is made up of 11 amino acids. From germline, CDR1 is SQVTM and CDR2 ANQGSEA. The CDR3 DNA follows: TGCAGCGTTCAGGGGATAAACGAGCAGTACTTC. It yields the protein CSVQGINEQYF.

V and J are TRBV6-4 and TRBJ1-1; D is unresolved. The CDR3 runs 14 residues. V was pared by 0 bases and J by 3 bases, with 8 bases between. Germline V gene data show CDR1 as MRHNA and CDR2 as SNTAGT. The CDR3 spells CASSDSYRDTEAFF. DNA of the CDR3: TGTGCCAGCAGTGACTCCTATCGGGACACTGAAGCTTTCTTT.

The chain employs TRBV19 and TRBJ1-5; a possible D gene is TRBD1 (5 bases). Germline CDR1 LNHDA, CDR2 SQIVND (reference sequence). This CDR3 contains 16 residues. Between the trimmed V and J ends, which lost 1 base and 0 bases, there was a span of 10 bases. The CDR3 protein is CASSIGQGHSNQPQHF. CDR3 in DNA: TGTGCCAGTAGTATAGGGCAGGGCCATAGCAATCAGCCCCAGCATTTT.

The V and J genes are TRBV7-8 and TRBJ1-5; D uncertain. Trimming removed 3 bases from V and 6 bases from J, with 9 bases in between. Germline V gene lookup returns CDR1 SGHVS and CDR2 FQNEAQ. The CDR3 extends over 13 amino acids. The DNA of the CDR3 is TGTGCCAGCAGCTTTGGCTCTGGTCAGCCCCAGCATTTT. It yields the protein CASSFGSGQPQHF.

The V call is TRBV5-6, the J call TRBJ1-1; D remains ambiguous. Trimming pared 0 bases from V and 5 bases from J, leaving 8 bases between. The CDR3 totals 13 residues. Germline V lookup: CDR1 SGHDT, CDR2 YYEEEE. The CDR3 DNA sequence: TGTGCCAGCAGCTTGGGGAGTGGAACTGAAGCTTTCTTT. Translating it yields CASSLGSGTEAFF. The whole variable domain, filled in from reference TRBV5-6 and TRBJ1-1, reads DAGVTQSPTHLIKTRGQQVTLRCSPKSGHDTVSWYQQALGQGPQFIFQYYEEEERQRGNFPDRFSGHQFPNYSSELNVNALLLGDSALYLCASSLGSGTEAFFGQGTRLTVV.

V and J are TRBV2 and TRBJ1-5; TRBD1 is a possible D gene (5 bases). Germline loops: CDR1 SNHLY, CDR2 FYNNEI. The CDR3 runs 15 residues. V was pared by 7 bases and J by 0 bases, with 13 bases between. DNA of the CDR3: TGTGCCAGCAAGGAAGACAGTTATAGCAATCAGCCCCAGCATTTT. It yields the protein CASKEDSYSNQPQHF.

The rearrangement links TRBV6-5 to TRBJ1-2; TRBD1 is a possible D gene (5 bases). The V end was cut by 0 bases, the J end by 1 base, with 12 bases between. This CDR3 comprises 16 residues. Germline CDR1 is MNHEY and CDR2 is SVGAGI. CDR3 bases: TGTGCCAGCAGTTACTCCCTGGCAGGGTATAACTATGGCTACACCTTC. Protein: CASSYSLAGYNYGYTF.

This chain links TRBV25-1 with TRBJ2-7, with D uncertain. The CDR3 runs 13 residues. V was trimmed by 2 bases and J by 4 bases, leaving 9 bases between them. Germline-derived CDR1 and CDR2 are MGHDK and SYGVNS. This chain's CDR3 is CASSEGAQYEQYF. For the CDR3, the DNA is TGTGCCAGCAGTGAAGGAGCGCAATACGAGCAGTACTTC.